These 5 T cell receptor beta chains share one sample of origin, sequenced in a study of T cells in localized non-small cell lung cancer. TCRdb's copy holds only in-frame clones and misses some; the assay was immunoSEQ multiplex PCR. The data hold roughly 34,000 clones, with roughly nine tenths observed a single time. The sample was peripheral blood mononuclear cells, taken before any cancer treatment. Receptor source: a man between 40 and 69 years old with stage III lung adenocarcinoma.

This clone came up a few times. The rearrangement links TRBV29-1 to TRBJ1-2; D is undetermined. Between the trimmed V and J ends, which lost 0 bases and 4 bases, there was a span of 15 bases. The CDR3 runs to 15 residues. Germline lookup yields CDR1 SQVTM and CDR2 ANQGSEA. CDR3 DNA: TGCAGCGTTGAAGATCAACGAAGGCGAGGCTATGGCTACACCTTC. Translation: CSVEDQRRRGYGYTF.

The genes are TRBV7-2 and TRBJ2-2; D ambiguous. The V end lost 2 bases, the J end lost 2 bases, and 12 bases lay between the germline ends. CDR3 size: 16 residues. CDR1 SGHTA and CDR2 FQGNSA come from the germline V gene. The CDR3 nucleotides read TGTGCCAGCAGCTTATTTTCGTGGGTCAACACCGGGGAGCTGTTTTTT. This translates into CASSLFSWVNTGELFF.

J is TRBJ1-4 and V is TRBV7-9; 10 positions match TRBD1. This CDR3 region has 16 residues. The V gene's germline CDR1 is SEHNR and CDR2 FQNEAQ (reference sequence). Trimming at V came to 1 base and at J to 7 bases, leaving 6 bases not matched to a gene. The CDR3 loop is CASSLGWGQGSEKLFF. The CDR3 DNA is TGTGCCAGCAGCTTAGGGTGGGGACAGGGGAGTGAAAAACTGTTTTTT.

The rearrangement links TRBV7-2 to TRBJ2-7; TRBD2 is a possible D gene (6 bases). The germline gives CDR1 SGHTA, CDR2 FQGNSA. This CDR3 is built from 18 residues. Trimming took off 3 bases at V and 0 bases at J, with 21 bases between the two ends. In DNA form, the CDR3 reads TGTGCCAGCAGCTTTTTCTTAGTTGGCGGAGGGAGCTCCTACGAGCAGTACTTC. This gives the protein CASSFFLVGGGSSYEQYF.

V gene TRBV7-2 combines with J gene TRBJ1-6; TRBD1 agrees at 7 bases. The CDR3 is 15 residues long. CDR1 SGHTA and CDR2 FQGNSA come from the germline V gene. The junction had 5 bases not matched to a gene; V was cut back by 2 bases and J by 7 bases. The CDR3 coding sequence is TGTGCCAGCAGCTTACCGGGACAGATAAATTCACCCCTCCACTTT. It translates to CASSLPGQINSPLHF.